A selection of T cell receptor beta chains follows, all from one sample in a study of post-analysis software for immune sequencing data. Each CDR3 protein is one row after TCRdb ran MiXCR on the PCR reads. The sample consists of about 200,000 distinct CDR3 sequences, roughly 30% of them appearing once. The sequenced material came from blood. The receptors here all came from a girl between 2 and 17 years old with multiple sclerosis. Each CDR3 is given with its conserved first and last residue. Fields, in order: clone size, J gene, D gene, V gene, CDR3 length, CDR3 DNA, CDR3 protein. The D gene is left open where the match is weak. For some rows the clone size is stated as once, few or many, or as a class when expanded; others skip it.

few	TRBJ2-3	TRBD2	TRBV20-1	15	TGCAGTGCCTACGGGGGGGCGAGGGGGGCAGATACGCAGTATTTT	CSAYGGARGADTQYF
many	TRBJ2-1	TRBD2	TRBV6-4	17	TGTGCCAGCAGTGACACCCCTGGAGCGGGGCTAAACAATGAGCAGTTCTTC	CASSDTPGAGLNNEQFF
-	TRBJ1-3	-	TRBV4-2	15	TGTGCCAGCAGCCAAGTGGAGCCGGCCGGAAACACCATATATTTT	CASSQVEPAGNTIYF
many	TRBJ2-7	TRBD1	TRBV28	14	TGTGCCAGCAGTCCCCAGGGGACAGGGGGAGAGCAGTACTTC	CASSPQGTGGEQYF
few	TRBJ2-1	-	TRBV5-1	14	TGCGCCAGCAGCTGGGCGTCTAATATCAATGAGCAGTTCTTC	CASSWASNINEQFF
few	TRBJ2-7	-	TRBV2	15	TGTGCCAGCAGTGGATTGGCAGGAATTAGCCACGAGCAGTACTTC	CASSGLAGISHEQYF
few	TRBJ1-2	-	TRBV28	16	TGTGCCAGCAGTTTACAGATGGGAACTACAGGGAAAGGCTACACCTTC	CASSLQMGTTGKGYTF
few	TRBJ1-1	-	TRBV28	13	TGTGCCAGCAGAGGCATGGGGGGCACTGAAGCTTTCTTT	CASRGMGGTEAFF
few	TRBJ2-7	-	TRBV21-1	21	TGTGCCAGCAGCAAATCCAGCGCCGGGACTAGGGATCTAAGGGTCTACGTGGAGCAGTACTTC	CASSKSSAGTRDLRVYVEQYF
many	TRBJ2-7	-	TRBV20-1	15	TGCAGTGCTAGAGATCTAGGAGGGTTCGCTTACGAGCAGTACTTC	CSARDLGGFAYEQYF
many	TRBJ2-7	-	TRBV15	13	TGTGCCACCAGCCCAGGGGGGTTCTACGAGCAGTACTTC	CATSPGGFYEQYF
few	TRBJ1-1	-	TRBV3-1	13	TGTGCCAGCAGCCAAGATGCCTCGACTGAAGCTTTCTTT	CASSQDASTEAFF
-	TRBJ2-1	-	TRBV10-3	14	TGTGCCATCAGTGAGGGTCGCCTCCAGAGTGAGCAGTTCTTC	CAISEGRLQSEQFF
many	TRBJ2-1	TRBD1	TRBV3-1	16	TGTGCCAGCAGCCCTGGACAGGGCTACCTGAACAATGAGCAGTTCTTC	CASSPGQGYLNNEQFF
-	TRBJ2-3	-	TRBV28	12	TGTGCCAGCAGTACAGTAGCAGATACGCAGTATTTT	CASSTVADTQYF
-	TRBJ2-2	-	TRBV28	14	TGTGCCAGCAGCTTCTGGTCGAACACCGGGGAGCTGTTTTTT	CASSFWSNTGELFF
-	TRBJ1-1	TRBD1	TRBV2	14	TGTGCCAGCTTGCGGACAGGGATATCCACTGAAGCTTTCTTT	CASLRTGISTEAFF
many	TRBJ2-7	-	TRBV28	14	TGTGGTACGCAGGCCGTCGGGGCAGTTTACGAGCAGTACTTC	CGTQAVGAVYEQYF
-	TRBJ1-5	-	TRBV28	15	TGTGCCAGCAGTTCTCCGGGTCAGGTCAATCAGCCCCAGCATTTT	CASSSPGQVNQPQHF
many	TRBJ2-7	-	TRBV6-1	13	TGTGCCAGCCTCCTCCGATTTGACTACGAGCAGTACTTC	CASLLRFDYEQYF
many	TRBJ2-1	-	TRBV20-1	14	TGCAGTGCTGGGATAGCCTCCTCCTACAATGAGCAGTTCTTC	CSAGIASSYNEQFF
many	TRBJ2-5	-	TRBV6-6	12	TGTGCCAGCAGTTATCTGTGGGAGACCCAGTACTTC	CASSYLWETQYF
many	TRBJ2-7	-	TRBV3-1	14	TGTGCCAGCAGCGCGGGACAGACCTCCTACGAGCAGTACTTC	CASSAGQTSYEQYF